This T cell receptor beta chain was identified in a study of blood T cell repertoires in COVID-19. Study information: From the United States, Italy and Spain came samples of acute and convalescent COVID-19. PBMCs, B-cell-depleted T cells, or T cells provided the cDNA or gDNA that made up the material.

Germline loops: CDR1 SGDLS, CDR2 YYNGEE. CDR3 length equals 14 residues. J was trimmed by 7 bases and V by 4 bases; bases with no gene match: 11. In the original analysis: The assay estimated nucleated cells by amplifying reference gene primers. The repertoire was sequenced with immunoSEQ multiplex PCR; TCRdb's copy has only in-frame clones and lacks some. D and trimming were read from the DNA, whereas the V and J calls and clone size are those reported in that table. Of approximately 180,000 clones in the sample, over 75% were seen once. The sequenced material came from peripheral blood. The source is a man aged 55-75 years with acute or convalescent COVID-19. V gene TRBV9 combines with J gene TRBJ2-7; 7 bases are a match to TRBD1. CDR3 DNA sequence: TGTGCCAGCAGCCTTCAAGCGGCAGGGGGAGAGCAGTACTTC. Amino acids: CASSLQAAGGEQYF.